A selection of T cell receptor beta chains follows, all from one sample in a study of blood T cell repertoires in COVID-19. Here immunoSEQ multiplex PCR was the method, and the copy in TCRdb shows in-frame clones only, minus some. Of fewer than 200,000 clones listed, roughly 91% are singletons. Sequencing used peripheral blood. The receptors derive from a man aged 40-49 years with active or convalescent COVID-19. Each CDR3 is given with its conserved first and last residue. Fields, in order: J gene, D gene, V gene, clone size, CDR3 protein, CDR3 DNA. D genes are given only for firm matches. Size is omitted from some rows. Given values are once, few, many or a class for expanded clones.

J: TRBJ1-1
D: TRBD1
V: TRBV29-1
size: NA
CDR3: CSVAKGTGATEAFF
DNA: TGCAGCGTTGCTAAAGGGACAGGGGCCACTGAAGCTTTCTTT

J: TRBJ1-2
D: TRBD1
V: TRBV6-2/TRBV6-3
size: NA
CDR3: CASSPLPRQGGNYGYTF
DNA: TGTGCCAGCAGTCCCCTGCCTCGACAGGGGGGGAACTATGGCTACACCTTC

J: TRBJ1-5
D: TRBD1
V: TRBV2
size: NA
CDR3: CASSEGDRNHQPQHF
DNA: TGTGCCAGCAGTGAAGGGGACAGGAACCATCAGCCCCAGCATTTT

J: TRBJ1-1
D: TRBD1
V: TRBV6-6
size: NA
CDR3: CASSYSTTGKNTEAFF
DNA: TGTGCCAGCAGTTACTCGACGACAGGGAAGAACACTGAAGCTTTCTTT

J: TRBJ1-3
D: NA
V: TRBV24-1
size: NA
CDR3: CATRGGTRQTSSGNTIYF
DNA: TGTGCCACCAGGGGGGGGACCAGACAGACTAGCTCTGGAAACACCATATATTTT

J: TRBJ2-3
D: NA
V: TRBV6-5
size: once
CDR3: CASSPKRTDTQYF
DNA: TGTGCCAGCAGTCCTAAGCGCACAGATACGCAGTATTTT

J: TRBJ2-5
D: TRBD2
V: TRBV5-1
size: NA
CDR3: CASSISGTSQETQYF
DNA: TGCGCCAGCAGCATATCCGGGACTAGCCAAGAGACCCAGTACTTC

J: TRBJ1-4
D: TRBD1
V: TRBV18
size: few
CDR3: CASSPETGKKATRPGEKLFF
DNA: TGTGCCAGCTCACCTGAGACAGGGAAAAAGGCCACACGTCCGGGTGAAAAACTGTTTTTT

J: TRBJ2-3
D: TRBD2
V: TRBV19
size: NA
CDR3: CASSPRGSGGADTQYF
DNA: TGTGCCAGTAGTCCTCGGGGTAGCGGGGGGGCAGATACGCAGTATTTT

J: TRBJ1-1
D: NA
V: TRBV2
size: NA
CDR3: CASSSRGLNTEAFF
DNA: TGTGCCAGCAGTTCCAGGGGACTAAACACTGAAGCTTTCTTT

J: TRBJ2-2
D: NA
V: TRBV6-1
size: once
CDR3: CASSDFMRGGANTGELFF
DNA: TGTGCCAGCAGTGACTTTATGAGGGGGGGAGCGAACACCGGGGAGCTGTTTTTT

J: TRBJ1-1
D: TRBD1
V: TRBV19
size: NA
CDR3: CASSIDRGASTEAFF
DNA: TGTGCCAGTAGTATAGACAGGGGGGCGAGCACTGAAGCTTTCTTT

J: TRBJ2-7
D: NA
V: TRBV5-6
size: NA
CDR3: CASTKPRLSRGQYF
DNA: TGTGCCAGCACCAAGCCTCGCCTGTCCCGCGGGCAGTACTTC

J: TRBJ1-2
D: NA
V: TRBV27
size: NA
CDR3: CASRTAGSNYGYTF
DNA: TGTGCCAGCAGGACCGCAGGAAGTAACTATGGCTACACCTTC

J: TRBJ1-1
D: NA
V: TRBV5-4
size: NA
CDR3: CASSRTGMNTEAFF
DNA: TGTGCCAGCAGCCGAACAGGGATGAACACTGAAGCTTTCTTT

J: TRBJ2-3
D: NA
V: TRBV6-4
size: NA
CDR3: CASSDSSGSVDTQYF
DNA: TGTGCCAGCAGTGACTCTTCAGGGTCTGTGGATACGCAGTATTTT

J: TRBJ2-2
D: TRBD2
V: TRBV7-2
size: once
CDR3: CASSTRGTSGGLNTGELFF
DNA: TGTGCCAGCAGCACCCGCGGGACTAGCGGGGGCCTAAACACCGGGGAGCTGTTTTTT

J: TRBJ2-2
D: NA
V: TRBV18
size: once
CDR3: CACTGDLTGELFF
DNA: TGTGCCTGCACAGGGGACTTGACCGGGGAGCTGTTTTTT

J: TRBJ1-1
D: NA
V: TRBV4-1
size: NA
CDR3: CASSQVEREAFF
DNA: TGCGCCAGCAGCCAAGTAGAGAGGGAAGCTTTCTTT

J: TRBJ2-1
D: TRBD2
V: TRBV5-1
size: NA
CDR3: CASRREGSGRTYNEQFF
DNA: TGCGCCAGCAGGCGCGAGGGTAGCGGGAGGACCTACAATGAGCAGTTCTTC